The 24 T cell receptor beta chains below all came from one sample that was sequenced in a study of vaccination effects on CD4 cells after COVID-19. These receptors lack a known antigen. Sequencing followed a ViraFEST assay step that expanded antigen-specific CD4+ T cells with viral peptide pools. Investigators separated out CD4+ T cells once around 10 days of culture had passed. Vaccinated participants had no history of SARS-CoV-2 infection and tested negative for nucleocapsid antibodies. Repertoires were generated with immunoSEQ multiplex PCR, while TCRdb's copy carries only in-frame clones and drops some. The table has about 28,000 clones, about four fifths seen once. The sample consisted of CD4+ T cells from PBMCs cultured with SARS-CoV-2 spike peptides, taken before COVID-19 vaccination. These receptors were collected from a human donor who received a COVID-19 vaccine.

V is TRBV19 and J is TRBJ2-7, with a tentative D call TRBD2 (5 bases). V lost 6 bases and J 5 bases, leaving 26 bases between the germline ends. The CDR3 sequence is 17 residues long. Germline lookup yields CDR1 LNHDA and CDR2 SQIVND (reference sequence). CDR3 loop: CASSPRWPDGGNHEQYF. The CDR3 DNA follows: TGTGCCAGTAGCCCAAGATGGCCCGACGGAGGAAACCACGAGCAGTACTTC.

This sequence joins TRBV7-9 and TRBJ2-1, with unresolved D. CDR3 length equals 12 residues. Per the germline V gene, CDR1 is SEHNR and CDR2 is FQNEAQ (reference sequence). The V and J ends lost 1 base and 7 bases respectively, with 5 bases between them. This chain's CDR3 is CASSLDVNEQFF. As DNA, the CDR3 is TGTGCCAGCAGCTTAGATGTAAATGAGCAGTTCTTC.

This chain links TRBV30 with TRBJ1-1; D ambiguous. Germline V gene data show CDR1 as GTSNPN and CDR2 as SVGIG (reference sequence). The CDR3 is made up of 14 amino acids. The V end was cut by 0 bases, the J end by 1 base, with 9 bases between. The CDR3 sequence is CAWSVPRGNTEAFF. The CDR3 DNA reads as TGTGCCTGGAGTGTACCCCGCGGGAACACTGAAGCTTTCTTT.

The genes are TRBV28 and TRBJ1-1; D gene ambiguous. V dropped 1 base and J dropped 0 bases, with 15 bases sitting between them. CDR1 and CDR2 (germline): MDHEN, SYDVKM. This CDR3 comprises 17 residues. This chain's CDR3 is CASSLLGRFGMNTEAFF. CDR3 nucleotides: TGTGCCAGCAGTTTATTGGGCAGGTTCGGAATGAACACTGAAGCTTTCTTT.

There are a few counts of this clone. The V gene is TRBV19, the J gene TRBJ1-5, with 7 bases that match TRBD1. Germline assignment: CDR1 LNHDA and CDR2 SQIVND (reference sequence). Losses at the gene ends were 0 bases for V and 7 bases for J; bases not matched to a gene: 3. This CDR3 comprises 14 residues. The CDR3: CASSIERQGQPQHF. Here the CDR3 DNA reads TGTGCCAGTAGTATAGAGAGACAGGGCCAGCCCCAGCATTTT. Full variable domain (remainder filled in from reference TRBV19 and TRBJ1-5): DGGITQSPKYLFRKEGQNVTLSCEQNLNHDAMYWYRQDPGQGLRLIYYSQIVNDFQKGDIAEGYSVSREKKESFPLTVTSAQKNPTAFYLCASSIERQGQPQHFGDGTRLSIL.

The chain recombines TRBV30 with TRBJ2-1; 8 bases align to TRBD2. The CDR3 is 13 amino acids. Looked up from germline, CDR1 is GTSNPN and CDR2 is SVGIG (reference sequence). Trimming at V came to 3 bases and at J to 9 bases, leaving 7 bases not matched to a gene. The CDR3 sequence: CAWSSSGITEQFF. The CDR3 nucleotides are TGTGCCTGGAGCAGTAGCGGGATTACTGAGCAGTTCTTC.

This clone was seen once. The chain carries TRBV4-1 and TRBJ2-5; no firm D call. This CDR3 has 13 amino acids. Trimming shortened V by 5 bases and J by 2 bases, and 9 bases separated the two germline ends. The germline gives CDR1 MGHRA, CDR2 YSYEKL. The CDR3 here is CASSIGQQETQYF. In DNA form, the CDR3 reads TGCGCCAGCAGCATCGGGCAGCAAGAGACCCAGTACTTC.

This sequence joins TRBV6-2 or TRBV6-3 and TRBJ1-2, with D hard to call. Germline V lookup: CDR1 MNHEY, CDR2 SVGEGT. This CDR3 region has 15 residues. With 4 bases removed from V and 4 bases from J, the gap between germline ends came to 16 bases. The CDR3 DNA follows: TGTGCCAGCAGTTTCCTCGAAAGGGTTTCCTATGGCTACACCTTC. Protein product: CASSFLERVSYGYTF.

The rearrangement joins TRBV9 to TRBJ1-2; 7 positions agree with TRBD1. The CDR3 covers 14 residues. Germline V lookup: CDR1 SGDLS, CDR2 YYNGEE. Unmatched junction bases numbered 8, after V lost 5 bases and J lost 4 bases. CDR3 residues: CASSPEGASYGYTF. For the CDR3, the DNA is TGTGCCAGCAGTCCCGAGGGGGCGAGCTATGGCTACACCTTC. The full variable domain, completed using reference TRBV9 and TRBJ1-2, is DSGVTQTPKHLITATGQRVTLRCSPRSGDLSVYWYQQSLDQGLQFLIQYYNGEERAKGNILERFSAQQFPDLHSELNLSSLELGDSALYFCASSPEGASYGYTFGSGTRLTVV.

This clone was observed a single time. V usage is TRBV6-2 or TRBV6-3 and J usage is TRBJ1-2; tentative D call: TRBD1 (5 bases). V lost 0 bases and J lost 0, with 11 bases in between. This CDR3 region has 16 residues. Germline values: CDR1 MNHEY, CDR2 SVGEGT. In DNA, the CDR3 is TGTGCCAGCAGTTACTCAGGGAGGGGTACTAACTATGGCTACACCTTC. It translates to CASSYSGRGTNYGYTF.

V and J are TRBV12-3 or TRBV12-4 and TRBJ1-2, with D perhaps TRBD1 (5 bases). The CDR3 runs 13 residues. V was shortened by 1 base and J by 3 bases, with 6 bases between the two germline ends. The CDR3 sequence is CASSLGGYYGYTF. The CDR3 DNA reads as TGTGCCAGCAGTTTAGGGGGCTACTATGGCTACACCTTC.

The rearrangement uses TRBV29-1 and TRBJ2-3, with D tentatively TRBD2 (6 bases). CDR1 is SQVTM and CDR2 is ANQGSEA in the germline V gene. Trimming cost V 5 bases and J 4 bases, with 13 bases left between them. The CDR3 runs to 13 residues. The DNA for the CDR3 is TGCAGCGTTTCCGGGACTTCCCCAGATACGCAGTATTTT. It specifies CSVSGTSPDTQYF.

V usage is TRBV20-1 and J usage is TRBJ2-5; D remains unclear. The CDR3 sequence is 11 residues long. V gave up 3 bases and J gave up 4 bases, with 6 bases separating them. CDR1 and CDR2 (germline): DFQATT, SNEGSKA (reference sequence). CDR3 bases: TGCAGTGCTAGTAAAAGAGAGACCCAGTACTTC. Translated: CSASKRETQYF.

The CDR3 DNA is TGCGCCAGCAGCCAATCCCACGGGGATTCTCACTATGGCTACACCTTC. Translation gives CASSQSHGDSHYGYTF. V is TRBV4-3 and J is TRBJ1-2; D gene ambiguous. Trimming cost V 2 bases and J 3 bases, with 16 bases left between them. Germline V gene sequence: CDR1 LGHNA, CDR2 YSLEER. CDR3 length: 16 residues.

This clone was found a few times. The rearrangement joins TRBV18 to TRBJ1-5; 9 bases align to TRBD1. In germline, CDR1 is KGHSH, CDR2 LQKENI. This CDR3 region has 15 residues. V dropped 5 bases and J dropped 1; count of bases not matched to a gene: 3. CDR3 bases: TGTGCCAGCTCATCCACAGGGGGCAGCAATCAGCCCCAGCATTTT. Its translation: CASSSTGGSNQPQHF.

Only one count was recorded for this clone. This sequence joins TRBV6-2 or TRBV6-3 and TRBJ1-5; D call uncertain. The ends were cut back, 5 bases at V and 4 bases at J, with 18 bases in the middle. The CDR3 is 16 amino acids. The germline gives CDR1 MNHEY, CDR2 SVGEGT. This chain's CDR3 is CASSAKRAIGNQPQHF. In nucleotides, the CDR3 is TGTGCCAGCAGTGCCAAGAGGGCGATAGGTAATCAGCCCCAGCATTTT.

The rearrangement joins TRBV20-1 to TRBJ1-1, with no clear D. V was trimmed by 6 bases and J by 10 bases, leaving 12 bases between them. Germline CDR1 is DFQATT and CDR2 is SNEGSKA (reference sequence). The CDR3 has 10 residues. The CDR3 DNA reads TGCAGTGCCCTTAGGCGGGTAGCTTTCTTT. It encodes CSALRRVAFF.

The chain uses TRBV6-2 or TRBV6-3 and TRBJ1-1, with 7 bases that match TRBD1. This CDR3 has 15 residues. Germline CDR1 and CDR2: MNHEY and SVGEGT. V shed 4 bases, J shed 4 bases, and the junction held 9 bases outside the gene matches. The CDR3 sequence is CASSFPDRSGTEAFF. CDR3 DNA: TGTGCCAGCAGTTTCCCGGACAGGTCGGGCACTGAAGCTTTCTTT.

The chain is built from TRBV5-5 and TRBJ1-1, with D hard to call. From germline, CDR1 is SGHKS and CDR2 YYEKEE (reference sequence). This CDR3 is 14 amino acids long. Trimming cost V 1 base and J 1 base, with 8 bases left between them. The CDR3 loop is CASSLFRGNTEAFF. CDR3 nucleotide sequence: TGTGCCAGCAGCTTGTTCCGGGGGAACACTGAAGCTTTCTTT.

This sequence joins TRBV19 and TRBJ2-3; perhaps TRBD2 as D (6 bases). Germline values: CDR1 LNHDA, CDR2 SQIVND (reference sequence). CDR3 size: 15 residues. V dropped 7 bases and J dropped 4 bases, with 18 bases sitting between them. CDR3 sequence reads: CASTMGGIGADTQYF. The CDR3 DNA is TGTGCCAGTACGATGGGAGGAATCGGGGCAGATACGCAGTATTTT.

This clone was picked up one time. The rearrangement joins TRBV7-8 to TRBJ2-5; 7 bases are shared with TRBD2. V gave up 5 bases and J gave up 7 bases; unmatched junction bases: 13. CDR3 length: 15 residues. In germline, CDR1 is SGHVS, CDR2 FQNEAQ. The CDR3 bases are TGTGCCAGCAGCGCAGGACTAGGACGGGATGCGACCCAGTACTTC. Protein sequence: CASSAGLGRDATQYF.

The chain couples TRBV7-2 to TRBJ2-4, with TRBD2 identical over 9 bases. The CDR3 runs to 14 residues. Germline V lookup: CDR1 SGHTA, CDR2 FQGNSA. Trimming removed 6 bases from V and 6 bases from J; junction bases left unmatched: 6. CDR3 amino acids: CASSVAGVGNIQYF. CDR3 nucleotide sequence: TGTGCCAGCAGTGTAGCGGGAGTCGGAAACATTCAGTACTTC.

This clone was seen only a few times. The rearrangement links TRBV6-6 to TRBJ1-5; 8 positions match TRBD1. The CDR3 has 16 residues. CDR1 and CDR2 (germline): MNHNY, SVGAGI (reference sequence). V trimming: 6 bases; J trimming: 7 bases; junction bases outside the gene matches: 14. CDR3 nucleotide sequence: TGTGCCAGCAGGAGACAGGGGAAGGAAGGCGGCCAGCCCCAGCATTTT. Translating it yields CASRRQGKEGGQPQHF.

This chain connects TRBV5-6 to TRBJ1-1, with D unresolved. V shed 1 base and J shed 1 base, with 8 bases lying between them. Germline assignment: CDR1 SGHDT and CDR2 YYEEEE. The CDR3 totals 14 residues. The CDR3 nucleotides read TGTGCCAGCAGCTTGCCTACAGAGAACACTGAAGCTTTCTTT. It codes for CASSLPTENTEAFF.